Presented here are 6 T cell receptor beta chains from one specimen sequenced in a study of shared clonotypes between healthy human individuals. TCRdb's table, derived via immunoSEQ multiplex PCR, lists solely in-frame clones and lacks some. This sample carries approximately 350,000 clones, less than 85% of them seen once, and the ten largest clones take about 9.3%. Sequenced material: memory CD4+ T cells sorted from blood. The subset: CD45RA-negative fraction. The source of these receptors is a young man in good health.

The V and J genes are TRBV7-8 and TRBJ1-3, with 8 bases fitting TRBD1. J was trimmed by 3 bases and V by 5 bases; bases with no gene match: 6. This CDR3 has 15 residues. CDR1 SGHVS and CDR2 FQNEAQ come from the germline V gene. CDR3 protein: CASSAQTGVGNTIYF. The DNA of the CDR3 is TGTGCCAGCAGCGCCCAGACAGGGGTTGGAAACACCATATATTTT.

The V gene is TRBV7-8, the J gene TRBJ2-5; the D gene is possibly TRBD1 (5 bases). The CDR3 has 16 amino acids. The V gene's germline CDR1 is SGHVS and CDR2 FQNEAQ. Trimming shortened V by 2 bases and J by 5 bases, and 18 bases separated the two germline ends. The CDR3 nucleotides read TGTGCCAGCAGCTTATCCCGAGTAGGGGTGTTCGAGACCCAGTACTTC. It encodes CASSLSRVGVFETQYF.

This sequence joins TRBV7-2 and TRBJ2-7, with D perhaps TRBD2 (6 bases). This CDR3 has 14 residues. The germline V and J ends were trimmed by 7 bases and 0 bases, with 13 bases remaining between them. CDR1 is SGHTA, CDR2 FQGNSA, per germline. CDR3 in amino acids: CASTRDFSSYEQYF. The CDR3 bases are TGTGCCAGCACCCGGGACTTCAGCTCCTACGAGCAGTACTTC.

The DNA of the CDR3 is TGTGCCAGTAGTACCTTAGCGGGAGCTGAGCAGTTCTTC. This encodes CASSTLAGAEQFF. The V and J genes are TRBV19 and TRBJ2-1, with TRBD2 matching 9 bases. The J segment lost 9 bases and the V segment lost 4 bases, leaving 4 bases of the junction unmatched. The CDR3 sequence is 13 residues long. CDR1 and CDR2 (germline): LNHDA, SQIVND (reference sequence).

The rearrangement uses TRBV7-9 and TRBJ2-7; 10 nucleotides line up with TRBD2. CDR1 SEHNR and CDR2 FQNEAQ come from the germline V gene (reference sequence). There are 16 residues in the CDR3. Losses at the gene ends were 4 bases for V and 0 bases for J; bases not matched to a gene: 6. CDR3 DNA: TGTGCCAGCAGCTCCCGACTAGCGGGTAGCTCCTACGAGCAGTACTTC. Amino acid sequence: CASSSRLAGSSYEQYF.

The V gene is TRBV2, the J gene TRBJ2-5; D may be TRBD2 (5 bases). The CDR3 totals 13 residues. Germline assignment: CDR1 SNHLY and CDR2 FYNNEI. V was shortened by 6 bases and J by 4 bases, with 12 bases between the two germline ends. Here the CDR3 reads CASSGDLSETQYF. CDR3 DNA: TGTGCCAGCAGCGGGGATCTCTCAGAGACCCAGTACTTC. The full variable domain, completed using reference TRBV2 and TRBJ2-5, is EPEVTQTPSHQVTQMGQEVILRCVPISNHLYFYWYRQILGQKVEFLVSFYNNEISEKSEIFDDQFSVERPDGSNFTLKIRSTKLEDSAMYFCASSGDLSETQYFGPGTRLLVL.